The rows below give T cell receptor beta chains drawn from one sample of a study of blood T cell repertoires in COVID-19. Measured with immunoSEQ multiplex PCR; TCRdb has only the in-frame clones, and not every one. The table has about 160,000 clones, roughly 88% seen once. Specimen: peripheral blood. Receptor source: a man aged 80 or over with COVID-19, enrolled during active disease. Both conserved end residues are part of each CDR3. A D gene is named only where the DNA matches it firmly. The listing skips clone size in some rows; elsewhere it reads once, few, many or a size class.

J	size	V	D	CDR3	DNA
TRBJ2-7	NA	TRBV9	NA	CASSVGSGNEQYF	TGTGCCAGCAGCGTCGGGAGTGGGAACGAGCAGTACTTC
TRBJ2-7	NA	TRBV11-3	NA	CASSLGETFYEQYF	TGTGCCAGCAGCTTAGGGGAGACATTCTACGAACAGTACTTC
TRBJ2-2	NA	TRBV2	NA	CASNVGGPNTGELFF	TGTGCCAGCAACGTTGGAGGTCCGAACACCGGGGAGCTGTTTTTT
TRBJ2-1	NA	TRBV5-1	NA	CASSRGAGGSPNEQFF	TGCGCCAGCAGCCGGGGGGCCGGGGGTTCCCCCAATGAGCAGTTCTTC
TRBJ2-5	NA	TRBV3-1/TRBV3-2	NA	CASSPASRGETQYF	TGTGCCAGCAGCCCAGCCTCAAGGGGGGAGACCCAGTACTTC
TRBJ1-1	NA	TRBV5-4	NA	CASSLGTALNTEAFF	TGTGCCAGCAGCTTGGGGACAGCCCTGAACACTGAAGCTTTCTTT
TRBJ2-1	NA	TRBV9	TRBD1	CASSVDRGVLNEQFF	TGTGCCAGCAGCGTAGACAGGGGTGTCCTGAATGAGCAGTTCTTC
TRBJ2-5	NA	TRBV5-1	NA	CASRPGQIQETQYF	TGCGCCAGCAGACCCGGACAGATCCAAGAGACCCAGTACTTC
TRBJ1-6	NA	TRBV6-4	NA	CASSQSAYNSPLHF	TGTGCCAGCAGCCAGTCTGCCTATAATTCACCCCTCCACTTT
TRBJ1-1	NA	TRBV6-5	NA	CATLIGDTEAFF	TGTGCCACCCTAATAGGGGACACTGAAGCTTTCTTT
TRBJ2-7	NA	TRBV5-1	TRBD1	CASSYRGPYEQYF	TGCGCCAGCAGCTACAGGGGACCCTACGAGCAGTACTTC
TRBJ2-7	once	TRBV6-5	NA	CASRTGTYEQYF	TGTGCCAGCAGGACAGGAACTTACGAGCAGTACTTC